The 5 T cell receptor beta chains below come from one sample, sequenced in a study of tumor and adjacent non-tumor tissue in lung cancer. TCRbeta libraries were built with three rounds of nested PCR, modified from ARM-PCR. TCRdb reprocessed the multiplex PCR reads with MiXCR, giving one entry per CDR3 protein. Of tens of thousands of distinct CDR3 sequences in the sample, roughly 70% were seen once. No cell sorting was done before RNA was extracted from the tissue. Distant lung tissue was collected more than 3 cm away from the tumor edge. Sequenced material: distant non-tumor lung tissue. Every receptor here comes from a woman aged 50 to 65 with non-small cell lung cancer.

In the case of this clonotype: A read error is likely, as this CDR3 ends without the conserved phenylalanine or tryptophan. The rearrangement links TRBV12-3 or TRBV12-4 to TRBJ2-1; tentatively, D is TRBD1 (5 bases). V was clipped by 6 bases and J by 4 bases, with 10 bases between them. There are 13 residues in the CDR3. CDR3 amino acids: CASRVAGYNEQFS. The CDR3 coding sequence is TGTGCCAGCAGGGTGGCAGGGTACAATGAGCAGTTCTCC.

In the case of this clonotype: The junction departs from the called germline gene at one end, perhaps through a read error. The rearrangement uses TRBV11-2 and TRBJ2-1, with 11 positions matching TRBD2. The CDR3 contains 14 residues. The germline V gene has CDR1 SGHAT and CDR2 FQNNGV. The DNA for the CDR3 is TGTGCCAGCACCTTAGCGGGGGGGATGGGTGAGCAGTTCTTC. It translates to CASTLAGGMGEQFF.

Points on this clonotype: One end of the junction does not line up with germline, which may come from a read error. This chain uses TRBV11-2 with TRBJ2-5; tentatively, D is TRBD2 (5 bases). Looked up from germline, CDR1 is SGHAT and CDR2 is FQNNGV. This CDR3 has 12 residues. For the CDR3, the DNA is TGTGCCAGCTGCCTTACAAGGGAGACTCAGTACTTC. It yields the protein CASCLTRETQYF. Together with reference TRBV11-2 and TRBJ2-5, the CDR3 gives the full variable domain: EAGVAQSPRYKIIEKRQSVAFWCNPISGHATLYWYQQILGQGPKLLIQFQNNGVVDDSQLPKDRFSAERLKGVDSTLKIQPAKLEDSAVYLCASCLTRETQYFGPGTRLLVL.

This clonotype was detected many times. V gene TRBV28 combines with J gene TRBJ1-2; D is unresolved. CDR3 size: 15 residues. Trimming removed 7 bases at V and 4 bases at J, with 19 bases between. Germline CDR1 is MDHEN and CDR2 is SYDVKM. CDR3 sequence (DNA): TGTGCCAGCAAAGAACAGTCCCGAACATCCTATGGCTACACCTTC. Encoded protein: CASKEQSRTSYGYTF.

This clonotype was seen ten or more times. A junction end diverges from the germline sequence, so it may reflect a read error. The V call is TRBV6-1, the J call TRBJ2-5; D possibly corresponds to TRBD1 (5 bases). The CDR3 loop spans 13 amino acids. From germline, CDR1 is MNHNS and CDR2 SASEGT. The CDR3 region is CASSGQRQGTQYF. Written as DNA, the CDR3 is TGTGCCAGCAGTGGACAGCGCCAAGGGACCCAGTACTTC.